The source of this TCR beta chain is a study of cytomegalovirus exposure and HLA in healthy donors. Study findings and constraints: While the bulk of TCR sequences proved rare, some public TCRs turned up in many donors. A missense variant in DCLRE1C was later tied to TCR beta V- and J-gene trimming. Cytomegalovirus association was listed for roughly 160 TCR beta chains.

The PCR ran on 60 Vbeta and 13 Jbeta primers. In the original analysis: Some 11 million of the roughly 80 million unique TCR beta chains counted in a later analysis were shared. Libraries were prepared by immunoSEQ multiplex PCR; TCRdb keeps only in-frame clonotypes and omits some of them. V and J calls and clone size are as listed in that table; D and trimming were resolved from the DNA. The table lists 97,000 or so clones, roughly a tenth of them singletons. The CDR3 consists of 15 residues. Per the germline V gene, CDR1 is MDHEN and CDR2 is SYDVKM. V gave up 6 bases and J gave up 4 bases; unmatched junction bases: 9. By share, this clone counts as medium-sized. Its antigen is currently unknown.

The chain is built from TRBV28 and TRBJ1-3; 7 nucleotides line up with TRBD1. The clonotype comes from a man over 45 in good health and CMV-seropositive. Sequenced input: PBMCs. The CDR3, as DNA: TGTGCCAGCAGCAGCACAGGGGCCCTCGGAAACACCATATATTTT. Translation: CASSSTGALGNTIYF.